This TCR beta chain was obtained from a study of blood T cells in healthy people across ages. The authors ran a second PCR of 7 to 11 cycles using a sample-barcoded 5' primer and a J-beta primer mix. TCRdb recomputed calls from the 5' RACE reads with MiXCR, one row per CDR3 protein. Of more than 650,000 distinct CDR3 sequences listed, under 30% are singletons. A few counts support this clonotype. The antigen remains unidentified. Germline values: CDR1 DFQATT, CDR2 SNEGSKA (reference sequence). The CDR3 is 15 residues long. Deletions cut 3 bases from V and 1 base from J, with 15 bases between. Overall study findings and caveats: The unknown donor CMV status may have confounded expanded clonotype changes. The fall in TCR beta diversity per million T cells was roughly linear with age.

Extractions gave at least 5 micrograms of total RNA per sample. The data were also submitted as part of a second study, on T cells of mothers and their children. Turning to that study: Nobody spotted any persistent microchimeric T cell clones.

Sequences were obtained from blood. This chain uses TRBV20-1 with TRBJ2-5; D is tentatively TRBD1 or TRBD2 (5 bases each). The clonotype was recovered from a boy aged 5-17 years in good health. For the CDR3, the DNA is TGCAGTGCTAGCACCGGGGCCCCTTCCCAAGAGACCCAGTACTTC. It yields the protein CSASTGAPSQETQYF.